A selection of T cell receptor beta chains follows, all from one sample in a study of blood T cell repertoires in COVID-19. The repertoire was sequenced with immunoSEQ multiplex PCR; TCRdb's copy has only in-frame clones and lacks some. Among 40,000 to 50,000 clones, approximately 90% were seen once, and the ten largest hold 5.1%. The sequencing input was peripheral blood. All receptors come from a man in his 70s with acute or convalescent COVID-19. CDR3s include the opening cysteine and the closing phenylalanine or tryptophan. D genes are given only for firm matches. Part of the rows lack a size; the others show once, few, many or a class for expanded clones.

16	TRBJ1-5	TRBD1	NA	TRBV7-8	TGTGCCAGCAGCCTGACAGGGCAAGCTAGCAATCAGCCCCAGCATTTT	CASSLTGQASNQPQHF
14	TRBJ2-3	TRBD2	NA	TRBV6-1	TGTGCCAGCAGTGATTTAGCGGGGTCAGATACGCAGTATTTT	CASSDLAGSDTQYF
19	TRBJ1-2	NA	NA	TRBV11-3	TGTGCCAGCAGCTCCATACCCTTTGGGGGGGGAATCAATAACTATGGCTACACCTTC	CASSSIPFGGGINNYGYTF
12	TRBJ2-7	NA	NA	TRBV25-1	TGTGCCAGCAGTGAACAGGGTACCGAGCAGTACTTC	CASSEQGTEQYF
12	TRBJ2-7	TRBD1	NA	TRBV5-1	TGCGCCAGCATTGGGACAGGGGACGAGCAGTACTTC	CASIGTGDEQYF
14	TRBJ2-7	TRBD1	NA	TRBV11-2	TGTGCCAGCAGCCAGGACAGGGAATACGGCGAGCAGTACTTC	CASSQDREYGEQYF
13	TRBJ2-5	TRBD1	NA	TRBV27	TGTGCCAGCCGACGGGACAGGGGAGAGACCCAGTACTTC	CASRRDRGETQYF
12	TRBJ1-4	NA	NA	TRBV4-1	TGCGCCAGCAGCCCCCCATCCCGGGAACTGTTTTTT	CASSPPSRELFF
15	TRBJ1-5	NA	NA	TRBV9	TGTGCCAGCAGCGTAGACGGACATAGCAATCAGCCCCAGCATTTT	CASSVDGHSNQPQHF
13	TRBJ1-2	NA	NA	TRBV6-5	TGTGCCAGCACCCCCCTTCGCTGGGAGGGCTACACCTTC	CASTPLRWEGYTF
16	TRBJ1-4	NA	NA	TRBV5-4	TGTGCCAGCAGCTTGGCACCTGACAGACAATATGAAAAACTGTTTTTT	CASSLAPDRQYEKLFF
14	TRBJ2-5	TRBD2	NA	TRBV3-1/TRBV3-2	TGTGCCAGCAGCCGACTAGCGGGGGGGGAGACCCAGTACTTC	CASSRLAGGETQYF
14	TRBJ2-5	TRBD2	NA	TRBV20-1	TGCAGTGCTAGTTGGCGGGGGGGCCAAGAGACCCAGTACTTC	CSASWRGGQETQYF
15	TRBJ2-2	TRBD1	NA	TRBV30	TGTGCCTGGAGGAAAGGGACAGGGGGCCTCGGGGAGCTGTTTTTT	CAWRKGTGGLGELFF
15	TRBJ2-3	TRBD1	NA	TRBV6-4	TGTGCCAACACCCCGACAGGGTGTTACACAGATACGCAGTATTTT	CANTPTGCYTDTQYF
13	TRBJ2-5	TRBD2	NA	TRBV7-9	TGTGCCAGCACCTGGACTAGTGATCGAACCCAGTACTTC	CASTWTSDRTQYF
20	TRBJ2-7	TRBD1	NA	TRBV27	TGTGCCAGCAGTTTATCCGGGCCGCACAGGGAACAGGGGGGCGGTAACGAGCAGTACTTC	CASSLSGPHREQGGGNEQYF
13	TRBJ1-1	NA	NA	TRBV5-1	TGCGCCAGCCGGGACACCCTGAACACTGAAGCTTTCTTT	CASRDTLNTEAFF
15	TRBJ1-1	TRBD1	NA	TRBV29-1	TGCAGCGTTGAAGGGACAGGGGGCAGGAGGACTGAAGCTTTCTTT	CSVEGTGGRRTEAFF
13	TRBJ1-5	TRBD1	once	TRBV2	TGTGCCAGCAAGGGACAGGGTGTCCAGCCCCAGCATTTT	CASKGQGVQPQHF
16	TRBJ1-5	NA	NA	TRBV19	TGTGCCAGTTCTCCCGCGGCAGCGGGAGGCAATCAGCCCCAGCATTTT	CASSPAAAGGNQPQHF
12	TRBJ1-2	NA	NA	TRBV11-1	TGTGCCAGCAGCTTCTCGGGTGCTGGCTACACCTTC	CASSFSGAGYTF
12	TRBJ1-5	NA	NA	TRBV6-6	TGTGCCAGCACGGGGGGGAATCAGCCCCAGCATTTT	CASTGGNQPQHF
13	TRBJ2-3	NA	NA	TRBV29-1	TGCAGCGCGGACGGGGTCGGCACAGATACGCAGTATTTT	CSADGVGTDTQYF
15	TRBJ2-7	TRBD2	once	TRBV6-2/TRBV6-3	TGTGCCAGCAGTTACCCACTAGCGGGCCCCTACGAGCAGTACTTC	CASSYPLAGPYEQYF
15	TRBJ1-6	NA	NA	TRBV27	TGTGCCAGCAGTTTATCGAACAGTCAACGGTCACCCCTCCACTTT	CASSLSNSQRSPLHF
15	TRBJ1-1	NA	NA	TRBV6-5	TGTGCCAGCAGTTACCTGGGGGCTCTGAACACTGAAGCTTTCTTT	CASSYLGALNTEAFF
14	TRBJ2-5	NA	once	TRBV5-4	TGTGCCAGCAGCCCGGACTCCTCTACGGAGACCCAGTACTTC	CASSPDSSTETQYF
14	TRBJ2-3	TRBD2	NA	TRBV4-2	TGTGCCAGCAATAGCGGGGACACTGCAGATACGCAGTATTTT	CASNSGDTADTQYF
15	TRBJ2-1	NA	once	TRBV7-2	TGTGCCAGCAGCTTAGGAACTCACTTCGGCAATGAGCAGTTCTTC	CASSLGTHFGNEQFF
16	TRBJ1-2	TRBD1	NA	TRBV30	TGTGCCTGGGAGAAAGTGGGGTCCGGCAGGGGGCCTGGCTACACCTTC	CAWEKVGSGRGPGYTF
14	TRBJ1-3	TRBD1	NA	TRBV9	TGTGCCAGCAGCGTAGCGACAGGGGGAAACACCATATATTTT	CASSVATGGNTIYF
15	TRBJ2-1	TRBD2	NA	TRBV18	TGTGCCAGCTCTGAGGGACTAGCGGGGTACAATGAGCAGTTCTTC	CASSEGLAGYNEQFF
14	TRBJ1-5	NA	few	TRBV4-1	TGCGCCAGCAGCCGCCCCGACACAAATCAGCCCCAGCATTTT	CASSRPDTNQPQHF
14	TRBJ2-3	TRBD2	NA	TRBV2	TGTGCCAGCAATGATACCCCTCTAGCGGGGAAGGAGTATTTT	CASNDTPLAGKEYF
16	TRBJ1-3	NA	once	TRBV29-1	TGCAGCGTTGTCCTGCCGACAGCCGCTCGAGGAAACACCATATATTTT	CSVVLPTAARGNTIYF
14	TRBJ2-5	TRBD2	NA	TRBV10-3	TGTGCCATCAGCCGGGGGGGGTCACGGGAGACCCAGTACTTC	CAISRGGSRETQYF
18	TRBJ2-3	TRBD2	once	TRBV14	TGTGCCAGCAGCCAAGTTCCAGTAGCGGGGGGGCGCACAGATACGCAGTATTTT	CASSQVPVAGGRTDTQYF
14	TRBJ2-7	NA	NA	TRBV18	TGTGCCAGCTCACCAGGGGGGGCGTTGTACGAGCAGTACTTC	CASSPGGALYEQYF
16	TRBJ2-1	TRBD1	few	TRBV11-2	TGTGCCAGCAGCTTAGCGACAGGGTTCCCTCGGAATGAGCAGTTCTTC	CASSLATGFPRNEQFF
14	TRBJ1-1	NA	NA	TRBV20-1	TGCAGTGCTAGTCGGGGGGCGAGAGCCACTGAAGCTTTCTTT	CSASRGARATEAFF
14	TRBJ1-6	NA	NA	TRBV9	TGTGCCAGCAGCGAACAGACGAATAATTCACCCCTCCACTTT	CASSEQTNNSPLHF
13	TRBJ1-6	TRBD1	NA	TRBV7-2	TGTGCCACCGGGGGACAGTATAATTCACCCCTCCACTTT	CATGGQYNSPLHF
14	TRBJ2-2	NA	NA	TRBV18	TGTGCCAGCTCACCAGATGAGATCACCGGGGAGCTGTTTTTT	CASSPDEITGELFF
14	TRBJ1-3	NA	NA	TRBV6-5	TGTGCCAGCGGGACCACAGGGTCTGGAAACACCATATATTTT	CASGTTGSGNTIYF